A single sample gave rise to the 8 T cell receptor beta chains below, sequenced in a study of T cell clonality in common variable immunodeficiency. Clones were read by immunoSEQ multiplex PCR, and TCRdb kept only the in-frame ones, dropping some. The sample has around 60,000 clones, none seen only once; the top ten hold 1.5% to 2%. The sequenced sample was peripheral blood mononuclear cells. Receptors were obtained from a person between 18 and 70 years old in good health.

In its sample, this clone was seen many times. From the germline J gene comes the end of the CDR3, since the read stops 3 residues before it. The chain links TRBV20-1 to TRBJ1-5; 9 bases fit TRBD1. Per germline, CDR1 DFQATT and CDR2 SNEGSKA (reference sequence). V lost 5 bases to trimming and J lost 6 bases; unmatched junction nucleotides: 8. The CDR3 consists of 14 residues. The sequenced part of the CDR3 DNA is TGCAGTGCTCGGACAGGGGCTGCGGGTCAGCCC. This gives the protein CSARTGAAGQP. In full, the CDR3 reads CSARTGAAGQPQHF.

Regarding this clone: The CDR3 is cut off 3 residues early in the read; its end comes from the germline J gene. The gene calls are TRBV19 and TRBJ2-2; 7 bases are a match to TRBD2. CDR3 size: 16 residues. Germline V gives CDR1 LNHDA, CDR2 SQIVND (reference sequence). With 5 bases clipped from V and 2 bases from J, the junction kept 8 bases outside the gene matches. Here the CDR3 reads CASSPRPGGNTGELFF. The covered CDR3 bases are TGTGCCAGTAGTCCCCGTCCGGGGGGAAACACCGGGGAG.

This clone has a count of ten or more. Read data end 3 residues before the CDR3 end; the end is taken from the germline J gene. V usage is TRBV28 and J usage is TRBJ2-5, with TRBD2 identical over 9 bases. After removal of 4 bases from V and 2 bases from J, the junction contained 2 bases not matched to a gene. The CDR3 is made up of 14 amino acids. Germline V gene lookup returns CDR1 MDHEN and CDR2 SYDVKM. The part of the CDR3 DNA that was read is TGTGCCAGCAGTTCCGGACTAGCGCAAGAGACC. Protein sequence: CASSSGLAQET. The CDR3 in its entirety is CASSSGLAQETQYF.

This clone was seen repeatedly, ten times or more. The read is 3 residues too short to cover the CDR3 end, so that end is filled in from the germline J gene. The rearrangement uses TRBV27 and TRBJ1-4; D is undetermined. This CDR3 region has 14 residues. V was shortened by 2 bases and J by 2 bases, with 6 bases between the two germline ends. Germline V gives CDR1 MNHEY, CDR2 SMNVEV (reference sequence). This CDR3 reads CASSLGWTNEKLFF. The CDR3 bases that were read are TGTGCCAGCAGTTTAGGCTGGACTAATGAAAAA.

This clone was seen at least ten times. The observed sequence ends 3 residues before the CDR3 terminus, with the missing tail filled in from the germline J gene. Other DNA sequences in this specimen translate into the identical CDR3. V is TRBV19 and J is TRBJ2-7; TRBD2 aligns across 7 bases. The V and J ends lost 1 base and 3 bases, in that order; junction bases with no gene match: 0. Germline V CDR1 and CDR2: LNHDA, SQIVND (reference sequence). The CDR3 runs to 13 residues. Here the CDR3 reads CASSIAGGYEQYF. The sequenced part of the CDR3 DNA is TGTGCCAGTAGTATAGCGGGGGGCTACGAG.

This clone has a count of ten or more. The CDR3 end is not reached by the read, which stops 3 residues before it; the germline J gene fills it in. The chain employs TRBV27 and TRBJ2-1; no reliable D call. The CDR3 extends over 12 amino acids. Trimming cost V 5 bases and J 7 bases, with 9 bases left between them. Germline values: CDR1 MNHEY, CDR2 SMNVEV (reference sequence). The sequenced CDR3 bases are TGTGCCAGCAGTCACCTCAGTAATGAG. As protein: CASSHLSNE. The CDR3 as a whole reads CASSHLSNEQFF.

The table lists this clone with many counts. The read is 3 residues too short to cover the CDR3 end, so that end is filled in from the germline J gene. The rearrangement uses TRBV7-6 and TRBJ1-1; D may be TRBD1 (6 bases). The CDR3 runs 13 residues. The germline V gene has CDR1 SGHVS and CDR2 FNYEAQ. CDR3 DNA (partial): TGTGCCAGCAGCCCACTACTAGGGGACAAA. Its protein is CASSPLLGDK. From start to end, the CDR3 is CASSPLLGDKAFF. The variable domain in full, with the rest retrieved from reference TRBV7-6 and TRBJ1-1, is GAGVSQSPRYKVTKRGQDVALRCDPISGHVSLYWYRQALGQGPEFLTYFNYEAQQDKSGLPNDRFSAERPEGSISTLTIQRTEQRDSAMYRCASSPLLGDKAFFGQGTRLTVV.

Many counts were recorded for this clone. Read data end 3 residues before the CDR3 end; the end is taken from the germline J gene. The V call is TRBV7-8, the J call TRBJ1-5; no clear D. The V and J ends lost 5 bases and 4 bases respectively, with 9 bases between them. Germline values: CDR1 SGHVS, CDR2 FQNEAQ. This CDR3 spans 13 amino acids. The CDR3 here is CASSATKNQPQHF. CDR3 DNA (partial): TGTGCCAGCAGCGCAACAAAAAATCAGCCC.